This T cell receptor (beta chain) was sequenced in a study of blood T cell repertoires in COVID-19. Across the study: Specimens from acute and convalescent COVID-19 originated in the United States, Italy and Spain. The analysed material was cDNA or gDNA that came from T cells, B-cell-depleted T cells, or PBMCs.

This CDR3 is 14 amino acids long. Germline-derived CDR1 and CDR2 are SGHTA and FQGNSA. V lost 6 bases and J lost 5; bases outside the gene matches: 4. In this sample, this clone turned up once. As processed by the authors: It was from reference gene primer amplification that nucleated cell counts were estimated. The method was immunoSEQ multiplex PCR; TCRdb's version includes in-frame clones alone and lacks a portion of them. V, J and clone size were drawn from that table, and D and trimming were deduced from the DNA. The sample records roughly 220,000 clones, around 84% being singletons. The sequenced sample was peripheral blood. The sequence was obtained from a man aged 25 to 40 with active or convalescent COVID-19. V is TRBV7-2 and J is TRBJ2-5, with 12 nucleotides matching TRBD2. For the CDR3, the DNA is TGTGCCAGCAGTCGGACTAGCGGGAAGGAGACCCAGTACTTC. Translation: CASSRTSGKETQYF. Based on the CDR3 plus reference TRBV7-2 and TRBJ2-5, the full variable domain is GAGVSQSPSNKVTEKGKDVELRCDPISGHTALYWYRQSLGQGLEFLIYFQGNSAPDKSGLPSDRFSAERTGGSVSTLTIQRTQQEDSAVYLCASSRTSGKETQYFGPGTRLLVL.